These 2 T cell receptor beta chains were all obtained from the same sample, sequenced in a study of tumor and adjacent non-tumor tissue in lung cancer. No cell sorting was done before RNA was extracted from the tissue. Distant lung tissue was collected more than 3 cm away from the tumor edge. A modified ARM-PCR protocol with three rounds of nested PCR amplified TCRbeta. TCRdb re-analysed the multiplex PCR reads in MiXCR, keeping a single row per CDR3 protein. The table includes approximately 100,000 distinct CDR3 sequences, about 61% detected once. Source material: distant non-tumor lung tissue. These TCRs come from a man aged 55 to 69 with non-small cell lung cancer.

In its sample, this clonotype was seen many times. This chain links TRBV5-5 with TRBJ1-1, with D unresolved. V was cut by 0 bases and J by 1 base, with 16 bases left in between. The germline V gene has CDR1 SGHKS and CDR2 YYEKEE (reference sequence). The CDR3 sequence is 17 residues long. The CDR3 loop reads CASSLVTVGFSNTEAFF. The CDR3 DNA sequence: TGTGCCAGCAGCTTGGTAACAGTCGGCTTTTCGAACACTGAAGCTTTCTTT.

Concerning this clonotype itself: This may arise from a read error, as a much more abundant clone is one base away. J is TRBJ2-1 and V is TRBV5-1; tentatively, D is TRBD1 (5 bases). The CDR3 consists of 14 residues. The ends were cut back, 0 bases at V and 9 bases at J, with 13 bases in the middle. The germline V gene encodes CDR1 SGHRS and CDR2 YFSETQ. DNA for the CDR3: TGCGCCAGCAGCTTGGTGAGTGACAGAGCTGAGCAGTTCTTC. Residues: CASSLVSDRAEQFF. Full variable domain (remainder filled in from reference TRBV5-1 and TRBJ2-1): KAGVTQTPRYLIKTRGQQVTLSCSPISGHRSVSWYQQTPGQGLQFLFEYFSETQRNKGNFPGRFSGRQFSNSRSEMNVSTLELGDSALYLCASSLVSDRAEQFFGPGTRLTVL.